Each of the 25 T cell receptor beta chains below was sequenced from the same sample in a study of blood T cell repertoires in COVID-19. TCRdb keeps only in-frame clones here, not all; method: immunoSEQ multiplex PCR. The sample contains some 240,000 clones, about four fifths of which appear only once. The specimen sequenced was peripheral blood. The receptor set was obtained from a woman of 80 years or more with acute or convalescent COVID-19.

The chain combines TRBV18 with TRBJ2-5, with unresolved D. This CDR3 has 14 amino acids. From germline, CDR1 is KGHSH and CDR2 LQKENI. The V end lost 0 bases, the J end lost 2 bases, and 7 bases lay between the germline ends. The CDR3 coding sequence is TGTGCCAGCTCACCACCTAACAGACAAGAGACCCAGTACTTC. This encodes CASSPPNRQETQYF. The whole variable domain, filled in from reference TRBV18 and TRBJ2-5, reads NAGVMQNPRHLVRRRGQEARLRCSPMKGHSHVYWYRQLPEEGLKFMVYLQKENIIDESGMPKERFSAEFPKEGPSILRIQQVVRGDSAAYFCASSPPNRQETQYFGPGTRLLVL.

The chain has TRBV5-1 and TRBJ2-3; TRBD2 matches at 12 bases. Germline V gene lookup returns CDR1 SGHRS and CDR2 YFSETQ. The CDR3 extends over 17 amino acids. With 4 bases clipped from V and 3 bases from J, the junction kept 9 bases outside the gene matches. CDR3 loop: CASSIGWTSGVTDTQYF. CDR3 nucleotides: TGCGCCAGCAGCATCGGGTGGACTAGCGGGGTTACAGATACGCAGTATTTT.

V and J are TRBV28 and TRBJ1-1; D is perhaps TRBD1 (6 bases). Between the trimmed V and J ends, which lost 1 base and 3 bases, there was a span of 18 bases. Germline CDR1 MDHEN, CDR2 SYDVKM. The CDR3 length is 17 residues. The DNA for the CDR3 is TGTGCCAGCAGTTTATATGGGCCAGGGGTGCTGGACACTGAAGCTTTCTTT. Protein: CASSLYGPGVLDTEAFF.

A word on this clone: This sample includes further DNA sequences coding for the same CDR3. The rearrangement joins TRBV19 to TRBJ2-2; D not resolved. The CDR3 spans 14 residues. The germline CDR1 and CDR2 sequences are LNHDA and SQIVND (reference sequence). Trimming removed 4 bases from V and 6 bases from J, with 12 bases in between. The CDR3 protein is CASSTRRSAGELFF. DNA of the CDR3: TGTGCCAGTAGTACCCGTCGGTCGGCCGGGGAGCTGTTTTTT.

The chain couples TRBV25-1 to TRBJ2-1; possibly TRBD2 for D (7 bases). V was pared by 3 bases and J by 9 bases, with 15 bases between. There are 14 residues in the CDR3. Germline loops: CDR1 MGHDK, CDR2 SYGVNS. CDR3 loop: CASSDPRGGFEQFF. CDR3 in DNA: TGTGCCAGCAGTGATCCTAGGGGGGGGTTTGAGCAGTTCTTC.

This clone was counted a single time. This chain uses TRBV9 with TRBJ2-2; TRBD1 aligns across 12 bases. Trimming at V came to 6 bases and at J to 5 bases, leaving 11 bases not matched to a gene. The CDR3 extends over 17 amino acids. The germline CDR1 and CDR2 sequences are SGDLS and YYNGEE. The CDR3 spells CASTQFPGQGATGELFF. In DNA form, the CDR3 reads TGTGCCAGCACACAATTCCCGGGACAGGGGGCTACCGGGGAGCTGTTTTTT. Variable domain in full (rest from reference TRBV9 and TRBJ2-2): DSGVTQTPKHLITATGQRVTLRCSPRSGDLSVYWYQQSLDQGLQFLIQYYNGEERAKGNILERFSAQQFPDLHSELNLSSLELGDSALYFCASTQFPGQGATGELFFGEGSRLTVL.

The chain has TRBV5-1 and TRBJ2-2, with 7 nucleotides matching TRBD2. The V gene's germline CDR1 is SGHRS and CDR2 YFSETQ. There are 15 residues in the CDR3. The V and J ends lost 6 bases and 2 bases, in that order; junction bases with no gene match: 7. CDR3 sequence: CASTFGGTNTGELFF. In DNA, the CDR3 is TGCGCCAGCACCTTCGGGGGGACCAACACCGGGGAGCTGTTTTTT.

This chain connects TRBV5-1 to TRBJ1-2; D unresolved. The CDR3 consists of 18 residues. V lost 0 bases, J lost 0 bases, and 18 bases lay in between. Germline V CDR1 and CDR2: SGHRS, YFSETQ. Written as DNA, the CDR3 is TGCGCCAGCAGCTTGGGTGGACTACCGACGACCCCTAACTATGGCTACACCTTC. Its translation: CASSLGGLPTTPNYGYTF.

This chain links TRBV5-6 with TRBJ1-2; no clear D. Between the trimmed V and J ends, which lost 1 base and 1 base, there was a span of 5 bases. The CDR3 is made up of 13 amino acids. Germline CDR1 and CDR2: SGHDT and YYEEEE. The CDR3 protein is CASSLPGNYGYTF. The CDR3 DNA sequence: TGTGCCAGCAGCTTGCCGGGTAACTATGGCTACACCTTC. Combining the CDR3 with reference TRBV5-6 and TRBJ1-2 gives the whole variable domain DAGVTQSPTHLIKTRGQQVTLRCSPKSGHDTVSWYQQALGQGPQFIFQYYEEEERQRGNFPDRFSGHQFPNYSSELNVNALLLGDSALYLCASSLPGNYGYTFGSGTRLTVV.

This clone was detected only once. This chain links TRBV5-1 with TRBJ1-3; D is possibly TRBD1 (5 bases). Germline values: CDR1 SGHRS, CDR2 YFSETQ. The CDR3 is 17 residues long. The V end was cut by 4 bases, the J end by 0 bases, with 17 bases between. The CDR3 nucleotides are TGCGCCAGCAGCCTCCAGGGACTCCCCACCTCTGGAAACACCATATATTTT. Its protein is CASSLQGLPTSGNTIYF.

The J gene is TRBJ1-4, the V gene TRBV27; 7 nucleotides agree with TRBD1. Trimming at V came to 2 bases and at J to 5 bases, leaving 5 bases not matched to a gene. Germline CDR1 MNHEY, CDR2 SMNVEV (reference sequence). This CDR3 has 15 residues. CDR3 bases: TGTGCCAGCAGTTTACTAGGACAGGCCAATGAAAAACTGTTTTTT. Amino acid sequence: CASSLLGQANEKLFF.

This chain links TRBV18 with TRBJ2-1, with a weak D call TRBD1 (5 bases). Germline CDR1 and CDR2: KGHSH and LQKENI. With 4 bases removed from V and 4 bases from J, the gap between germline ends came to 26 bases. The CDR3 loop spans 19 amino acids. CDR3 amino acids: CASSQSRILVAGPYNEQFF. The DNA for the CDR3 is TGTGCCAGCTCACAAAGTCGGATCCTGGTGGCAGGGCCTTACAATGAGCAGTTCTTC.

V usage is TRBV5-1 and J usage is TRBJ1-1; the D gene is possibly TRBD1 (6 bases). V lost 0 bases and J 2 bases, leaving 11 bases between the germline ends. CDR1 SGHRS and CDR2 YFSETQ come from the germline V gene. This CDR3 spans 15 amino acids. The DNA for the CDR3 is TGCGCCAGCAGCTTGGCGACAGGTATAAACACTGAAGCTTTCTTT. Translating gives CASSLATGINTEAFF.

V and J are TRBV12-5 and TRBJ1-2; TRBD1 matches at 7 bases. V shed 1 base and J 4 bases; nucleotides not matched to a gene: 6. Germline lookup yields CDR1 LGHNT and CDR2 FRNRAP. The CDR3 covers 15 residues. The CDR3 reads CASGLETGIGYGYTF. For the CDR3, the DNA is TGTGCTAGTGGTTTGGAGACAGGGATCGGCTATGGCTACACCTTC.

The chain is built from TRBV5-1 and TRBJ2-1, with D perhaps matching TRBD1 (6 bases). With 4 bases removed from V and 3 bases from J, the gap between germline ends came to 20 bases. Germline CDR1 and CDR2: SGHRS and YFSETQ. This CDR3 has 17 residues. DNA for the CDR3: TGCGCCAGCAGCCCCAATTTCGCAGGGGTCGGCTACAATGAGCAGTTCTTC. Its protein product is CASSPNFAGVGYNEQFF.

V gene TRBV5-1 combines with J gene TRBJ2-7; 7 bases agree with TRBD1. The germline V gene encodes CDR1 SGHRS and CDR2 YFSETQ. Trimming took 4 bases from V and 0 from J; bases not matched to a gene: 4. The CDR3 is 14 residues long. CDR3 in DNA: TGCGCCAGCAGCGCACAGGGGACCTCCTACGAGCAGTACTTC. Encoded protein: CASSAQGTSYEQYF.

The chain joins TRBV10-3 to TRBJ2-3, with TRBD2 matching over 10 bases. From germline, CDR1 is ENHRY and CDR2 SYGVKD. Trimming removed 0 bases from V and 2 bases from J; junction bases left unmatched: 8. The CDR3 loop spans 18 amino acids. This chain's CDR3 is CAISESTSGGVHTDTQYF. The DNA for the CDR3 is TGTGCCATCAGTGAGTCGACCAGCGGGGGGGTACACACAGATACGCAGTATTTT.

The chain couples TRBV11-2 to TRBJ2-1, with TRBD1 matching 7 bases. With 5 bases clipped from V and 2 bases from J, the junction kept 6 bases outside the gene matches. Germline V gene sequence: CDR1 SGHAT, CDR2 FQNNGV. This CDR3 region has 15 residues. As DNA, the CDR3 is TGTGCCAGCAGCATAAACAGGGGCGCCTACAATGAGCAGTTCTTC. Its translation: CASSINRGAYNEQFF.

This rearrangement joins TRBV11-2 to TRBJ2-7; the D gene is possibly TRBD2 (6 bases). This CDR3 has 15 residues. Trimming stripped 5 bases from V and 2 bases from J, with 16 bases between. In germline, CDR1 is SGHAT, CDR2 FQNNGV. CDR3 region: CASSRNGGAPYEQYF. The CDR3 nucleotides are TGTGCCAGCAGCCGCAACGGGGGTGCACCCTACGAGCAGTACTTC.

V and J are TRBV3-1 (or the pseudogene TRBV3-2) and TRBJ2-5; 7 nucleotides align to TRBD1. The CDR3 is 16 residues long. The junction had 8 bases not matched to a gene; V was cut back by 3 bases and J by 1 base. Germline values: CDR1 LGHDT, CDR2 YNNKEL (reference sequence). The CDR3 nucleotides read TGTGCCAGCAGCCAGCCTTTAGGGGGCACCCAAGAGACCCAGTACTTC. Its translation: CASSQPLGGTQETQYF.

The chain uses TRBV28 and TRBJ1-1; a weak D match, TRBD1 (6 bases). The germline V gene encodes CDR1 MDHEN and CDR2 SYDVKM. V lost 5 bases and J 0 bases, leaving 13 bases between the germline ends. The CDR3 has 15 residues. The CDR3 bases are TGTGCCAGCAGTCAGATGCGGACAGTGAACACTGAAGCTTTCTTT. This encodes CASSQMRTVNTEAFF.

The chain joins TRBV18 to TRBJ2-3; no reliable D call. The germline V gene encodes CDR1 KGHSH and CDR2 LQKENI. V lost 6 bases to trimming and J lost 0 bases, with 10 bases between them. The CDR3 has 14 amino acids. CDR3 protein: CASSSLVSTDTQYF. As DNA, the CDR3 is TGTGCCAGCTCCTCCCTCGTCAGCACAGATACGCAGTATTTT.

The chain couples TRBV11-2 to TRBJ1-1; D is undetermined. CDR3 length: 13 amino acids. Germline V gene sequence: CDR1 SGHAT, CDR2 FQNNGV. V was cut by 5 bases and J by 0 bases, with 7 bases left in between. The CDR3 is CASSGDMNTEAFF. Written as DNA, the CDR3 is TGTGCCAGCAGCGGCGACATGAACACTGAAGCTTTCTTT.

The sample holds one count of this clone. The V call is TRBV3-1 (or the pseudogene TRBV3-2), the J call TRBJ2-7; possibly TRBD1 for D (6 bases). Germline V lookup: CDR1 LGHDT, CDR2 YNNKEL (reference sequence). The CDR3 runs to 13 residues. Trimming removed 11 bases from V and 1 base from J, with 15 bases in between. CDR3 nucleotide sequence: TGTGCCGGGCGCAGGGGCCTATCCTACGAGCAGTACTTC. Its translation: CAGRRGLSYEQYF.

For the CDR3, the DNA is TGTGCCAGCAGGCCACCCGGACAGGGCTATGGCTACACCTTC. This encodes CASRPPGQGYGYTF. The J gene is TRBJ1-2, the V gene TRBV28; TRBD1 agrees at 8 bases. Per the germline V gene, CDR1 is MDHEN and CDR2 is SYDVKM. The CDR3 is made up of 14 amino acids. The trim removed 6 bases at V and 4 bases at J, leaving 7 bases unmatched.